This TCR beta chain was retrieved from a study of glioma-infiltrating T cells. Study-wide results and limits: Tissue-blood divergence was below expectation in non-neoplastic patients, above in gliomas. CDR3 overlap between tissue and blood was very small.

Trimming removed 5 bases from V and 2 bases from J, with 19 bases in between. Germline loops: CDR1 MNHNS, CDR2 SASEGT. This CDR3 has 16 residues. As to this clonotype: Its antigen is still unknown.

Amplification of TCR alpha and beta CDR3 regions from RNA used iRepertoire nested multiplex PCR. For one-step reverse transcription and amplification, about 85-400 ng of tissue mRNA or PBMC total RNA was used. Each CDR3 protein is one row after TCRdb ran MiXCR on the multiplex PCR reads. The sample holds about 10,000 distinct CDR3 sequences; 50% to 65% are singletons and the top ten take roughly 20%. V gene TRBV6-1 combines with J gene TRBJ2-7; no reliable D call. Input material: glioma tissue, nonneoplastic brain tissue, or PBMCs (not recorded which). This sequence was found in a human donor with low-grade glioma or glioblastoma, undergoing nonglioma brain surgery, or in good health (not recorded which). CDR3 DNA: TGTGCCAGCAGTCCCGCCGGCTTAGGCGGTGCCTACGAGCAGTACTTC. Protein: CASSPAGLGGAYEQYF.